The rows below give T cell receptor beta chains drawn from one sample of a study of blood T cell repertoires in COVID-19. Method: immunoSEQ multiplex PCR; TCRdb's copy keeps in-frame clones and lacks some. The data contain approximately 30,000 clones, about 88% of them singletons. Sequencing was performed on peripheral blood. All receptors derive from an elderly woman with active or convalescent COVID-19. CDR3s include the opening cysteine and the closing phenylalanine or tryptophan. A D gene is named only where the DNA matches it firmly. Only part of the rows carry a size: once, few, many, or a class if the clone is expanded.

NA	TRBV2	NA	TRBJ1-1	TGTGCCAGCAGAAAAGCTAGGGGGACTGAAGCTTTCTTT	CASRKARGTEAFF
TRBD1	TRBV18	NA	TRBJ1-1	TGTGCCAGCTCACGACAGGGGGTAGACACTGAAGCTTTCTTT	CASSRQGVDTEAFF
TRBD2	TRBV7-9	NA	TRBJ2-1	TGTGCCAGCAGCTTAGCTAGCGGGGCCTACAATGAGCAGTTCTTC	CASSLASGAYNEQFF
NA	TRBV9	NA	TRBJ1-2	TGTGCCAGCGGGGAGGGTCCCATAGCTAACTATGGCTACACCTTC	CASGEGPIANYGYTF
NA	TRBV28	few	TRBJ1-2	TGTGCCAGCAGTTCCCCCCGAGTTGGAGGTAACTATGGCTACACCTTC	CASSSPRVGGNYGYTF
TRBD2	TRBV3-1/TRBV3-2	NA	TRBJ2-5	TGTGCCAGCAGCCAAGACGGACTAGCGGCCGAGACCCAGTACTTC	CASSQDGLAAETQYF
TRBD2	TRBV7-2	NA	TRBJ2-5	TGTGCCAGCAGCTTATACCTGGCGGGGGGGCCGGGGACCCAGTACTTC	CASSLYLAGGPGTQYF
TRBD1	TRBV12-5	NA	TRBJ1-1	TGTGCTAGTGGTTCCGACAGGGGAACTGAAGCTTTCTTT	CASGSDRGTEAFF
NA	TRBV27	NA	TRBJ1-4	TGTGCCAGCAGTCTAGACCGACCGAACAGGGCCAACCTAGAAAAACTGTTTTTT	CASSLDRPNRANLEKLFF
TRBD1	TRBV27	NA	TRBJ2-7	TGTGCCAGCAGGAGACAGGGTAATTCCTACGAGCAGTACTTC	CASRRQGNSYEQYF
NA	TRBV18	NA	TRBJ1-1	TGTGCCAGCTCAAGAACAGCCAAGAACACTGAAGCTTTCTTT	CASSRTAKNTEAFF
NA	TRBV19	NA	TRBJ1-4	TGTGCCAGTAGTATCAGTGAAAAACTGTTTTTT	CASSISEKLFF
NA	TRBV15	medium-sized	TRBJ1-4	TGTGCCACCAGCAGAGGAACCCCAACTTCCAAAAAACTGTTTTTT	CATSRGTPTSKKLFF
NA	TRBV5-4	NA	TRBJ2-2	TGTGCCAGCAGCGGGGGAAGTTACCCAGGGGTCACCGGGGAGCTGTTTTTT	CASSGGSYPGVTGELFF
NA	TRBV5-4	once	TRBJ2-7	TGTGCCAGCAGCTTGGGGCCAAACTCCTACGAGCAGTACTTC	CASSLGPNSYEQYF
TRBD1	TRBV7-9	NA	TRBJ1-5	TGTGCCAGCAGCTTAGCGGAAGGACAGGTCAACAATCAGCCCCAGCATTTT	CASSLAEGQVNNQPQHF
TRBD2	TRBV12-5	NA	TRBJ2-7	TGTGCTAGTGGTTTGGTAGGGACTAGCGGACAGCAGTACTTC	CASGLVGTSGQQYF
TRBD1	TRBV9	NA	TRBJ2-3	TGTGCCAGCAGCCCCCCAGGGGGCGCGTTTTTTGATACGCAGTATTTT	CASSPPGGAFFDTQYF
TRBD1	TRBV7-6	NA	TRBJ2-1	TGTGCCAGCAGCGACACCCCCGGACAGGTCGATGAGCAGTTCTTC	CASSDTPGQVDEQFF
NA	TRBV27	once	TRBJ1-3	TGTGCCAGCAGTTCCCTTCAGGTTTCTTCTGGAAACACCATATATTTT	CASSSLQVSSGNTIYF
NA	TRBV5-1	NA	TRBJ2-2	TGCGCCAGCAGCCCGGGACACACGAACACCGGGGAGCTGTTTTTT	CASSPGHTNTGELFF
TRBD1	TRBV15	once	TRBJ2-1	TGTGCCACTAATCTAGGGGACAGTAACAATGAGCAGTTCTTC	CATNLGDSNNEQFF
TRBD1	TRBV7-2	few	TRBJ1-1	TGTGCCAGCAGCCCCACCAGACAGGGCCAAGAAGCTTTCTTT	CASSPTRQGQEAFF
TRBD2	TRBV13	NA	TRBJ2-3	TGTGCCAGCAGAACTAGCGGGGGGGCTTGGGATACGCAGTATTTT	CASRTSGGAWDTQYF
NA	TRBV28	NA	TRBJ2-3	TGTGCCAGCAGGAGAGCAGATACGCAGTATTTT	CASRRADTQYF
NA	TRBV6-2/TRBV6-3	NA	TRBJ1-1	TGTGCCAGCAGTTACCAAGAGGCTGAAGCTTTCTTT	CASSYQEAEAFF
NA	TRBV5-5	NA	TRBJ2-7	TGTGCCAGCAGCTTGGTGCGGGATCTCCCCTGGGAGCAGTACTTC	CASSLVRDLPWEQYF
TRBD1	TRBV4-1	NA	TRBJ2-3	TGCGCCAGCAGCCAAGGCGGGACAGGGGTTAGCACAGATACGCAGTATTTT	CASSQGGTGVSTDTQYF
TRBD2	TRBV7-3	NA	TRBJ2-2	TGTGCCAGCAGCTTAAGGACACAGACTAGCGGGGGGAAAAACACCGGGGAGCTGTTTTTT	CASSLRTQTSGGKNTGELFF
TRBD2	TRBV11-2	NA	TRBJ2-3	TGTGCCAGCAGCTTAGCGGGGGGGCTTACAGATACGCAGTATTTT	CASSLAGGLTDTQYF
TRBD1	TRBV4-1	NA	TRBJ1-5	TGCGCCAGCAGCTCCGGACAGGGAAATCAGCCCCAGCATTTT	CASSSGQGNQPQHF
NA	TRBV10-1	once	TRBJ2-2	TGCGCCAGCAGTGAGAGAGACTTTAGCGGGGAGCTGTTTTTT	CASSERDFSGELFF
NA	TRBV5-1	NA	TRBJ2-3	TGCGCCAGCAGCTTGGTCCCGTCGACAGGCACAGATACGCAGTATTTT	CASSLVPSTGTDTQYF
NA	TRBV6-1	NA	TRBJ2-7	TGTGCCAGCAGTGAAAGGTCCGGGACACTGTACTACGAGCAGTACTTC	CASSERSGTLYYEQYF
NA	TRBV3-1/TRBV3-2	NA	TRBJ2-1	TGTGCCAGCAGCCCTCCTGGGGGCGGGAATGAGCAGTTCTTC	CASSPPGGGNEQFF
NA	TRBV5-1	NA	TRBJ2-7	TGCGCCAGCAGCGAATCTAGCGCAGCCTACGAGCAGTACTTC	CASSESSAAYEQYF
TRBD2	TRBV20-1	NA	TRBJ2-4	TGCAGTGCTAGTCCACTAGCGGGGGGGCCCTGGAACATTCAGTACTTC	CSASPLAGGPWNIQYF